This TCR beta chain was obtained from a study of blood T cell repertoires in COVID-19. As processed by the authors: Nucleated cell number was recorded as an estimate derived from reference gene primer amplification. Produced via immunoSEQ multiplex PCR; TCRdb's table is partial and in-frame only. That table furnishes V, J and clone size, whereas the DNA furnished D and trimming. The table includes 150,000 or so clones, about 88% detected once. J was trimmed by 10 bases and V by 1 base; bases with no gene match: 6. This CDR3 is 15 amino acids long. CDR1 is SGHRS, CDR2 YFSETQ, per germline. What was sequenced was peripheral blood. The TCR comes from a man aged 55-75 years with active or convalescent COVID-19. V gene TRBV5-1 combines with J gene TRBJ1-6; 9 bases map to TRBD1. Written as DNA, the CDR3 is TGCGCCAGCAGCTTGAGTAGGACAGGGGTGTCACCCCTCCACTTT. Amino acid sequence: CASSLSRTGVSPLHF.